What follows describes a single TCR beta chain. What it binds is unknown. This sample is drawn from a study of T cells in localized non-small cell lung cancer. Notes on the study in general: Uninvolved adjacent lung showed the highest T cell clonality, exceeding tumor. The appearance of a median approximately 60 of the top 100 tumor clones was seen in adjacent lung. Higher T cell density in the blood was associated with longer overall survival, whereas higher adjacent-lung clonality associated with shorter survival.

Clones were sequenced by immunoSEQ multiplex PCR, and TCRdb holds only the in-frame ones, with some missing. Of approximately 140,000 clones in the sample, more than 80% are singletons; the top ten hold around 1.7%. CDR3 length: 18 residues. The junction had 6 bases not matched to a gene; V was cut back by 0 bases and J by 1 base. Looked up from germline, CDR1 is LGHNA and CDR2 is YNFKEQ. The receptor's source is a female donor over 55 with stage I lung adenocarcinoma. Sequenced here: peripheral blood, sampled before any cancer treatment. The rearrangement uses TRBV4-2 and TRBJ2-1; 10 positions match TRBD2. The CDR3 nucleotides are TGTGCCAGCAGCCAAGATGAGAGGACTAGCGGTTCCTACAATGAGCAGTTCTTC. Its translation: CASSQDERTSGSYNEQFF.